A single sample gave rise to the 6 T cell receptor beta chains below, sequenced in a study of radiotherapy plus CTLA-4 blockade in lung cancer. Sequencing was performed with immunoSEQ multiplex PCR; in TCRdb, only in-frame clones are kept and a portion is missing. This table holds over 45,000 clones, 70% to 80% found once. The sample in question was peripheral blood, obtained from a patient treated with radiotherapy plus ipilimumab. The receptors were gathered from a human donor with non-small cell lung cancer who had a complete response to radiotherapy plus ipilimumab.

The chain links TRBV5-1 to TRBJ2-1, with TRBD2 identical over 7 bases. Germline trimming cut 6 bases from V and 0 bases from J; bases unmatched to any gene: 15. This CDR3 comprises 18 residues. Germline V gene lookup returns CDR1 SGHRS and CDR2 YFSETQ. CDR3 in DNA: TGCGCCAGCACCAGCGGGGAACAGCGGCTAAGCTCCTACAATGAGCAGTTCTTC. It is translated as CASTSGEQRLSSYNEQFF.

CDR3 region: CASSQGQDYGYTF. CDR3 DNA: TGTGCCAGCTCACAGGGACAGGACTATGGCTACACCTTC. This chain links TRBV18 with TRBJ1-2; 8 bases fit TRBD1. This CDR3 comprises 13 residues. In germline, CDR1 is KGHSH, CDR2 LQKENI. V was pared by 4 bases and J by 3 bases, with 1 base of the junction left unmatched.

This chain's CDR3 is CASSQAISGTGGEKLFF. The CDR3 region has the DNA TGCGCCAGCAGCCAGGCCATCTCCGGGACAGGAGGGGAAAAACTGTTTTTT. The V gene is TRBV4-3, the J gene TRBJ1-4; 8 bases map to TRBD1. The CDR3 is 17 residues long. Germline-derived CDR1 and CDR2 are LGHNA and YSLEER. Trimming took 3 bases from V and 8 from J; bases not matched to a gene: 14.

The V gene is TRBV11-3, the J gene TRBJ2-3; a possible D gene is TRBD2 (6 bases). Between the trimmed V and J ends, which lost 5 bases and 1 base, there was a span of 19 bases. The germline V gene encodes CDR1 SGHNT and CDR2 YENEEA. This CDR3 contains 17 residues. The CDR3 reads CASSKHRDFIRTDTQYF. Here the CDR3 DNA reads TGTGCCAGCAGCAAACACCGGGACTTCATCCGCACAGATACGCAGTATTTT.

J is TRBJ1-1 and V is TRBV27; a possible D gene is TRBD1 (6 bases). V was pared by 3 bases and J by 8 bases, with 13 bases between. CDR1 is MNHEY and CDR2 is SMNVEV in the germline V gene (reference sequence). This CDR3 region has 13 residues. This CDR3 is CASSFPGGAEAFF. The CDR3 DNA follows: TGTGCCAGCAGTTTTCCTGGGGGGGCCGAAGCTTTCTTT.

The genes are TRBV18 and TRBJ2-7; D possibly corresponds to TRBD1 (6 bases). V lost 3 bases and J 5 bases, leaving 14 bases between the germline ends. In germline, CDR1 is KGHSH, CDR2 LQKENI. The CDR3 covers 14 residues. The CDR3 DNA reads TGTGCCAGCTCACCTCAGGGGTCTCTCGACGAGCAGTACTTC. This encodes CASSPQGSLDEQYF.